This T cell receptor (beta chain) was recorded in a study of T cells expressing NK-cell markers. Study-level results: Among CD8+ T cells from over 5 donors, dominant NKG2C+ clonotypes accounted for roughly 1.0-7.0%. Similarly, these clonotypes led the CD3+CD56-NKG2C+ fraction as well in several donors.

It was by 5'RACE template switching with UMIs that TCR beta cDNA was made. TCRdb re-analyzed the 5' RACE reads; it lists each CDR3 protein once, without DNA. This sample's table reports almost 450,000 distinct CDR3 sequences. With regard to this clonotype: No antigen is known for it.

The CDR3 runs to 12 residues. Germline CDR1 SQVTM, CDR2 ANQGSEA. Sequencing was carried out using blood T cells: a sorted CD56 or NKG2C T cell subset, CD4+ or CD8+ T cells, or bulk PBMC T cells (not recorded which). This receptor was taken from a woman between 18 and 70 years old in good health. The V and J genes are TRBV29-1 and TRBJ2-3; TCRdb selects TRBD1, and the lack of DNA leaves this call unchecked. CDR3 region: CSVEGGTDTQYF.